Below are 21 T cell receptor beta chains sequenced from a single sample in a study of T cells in localized non-small cell lung cancer. This table comes from immunoSEQ multiplex PCR, and its TCRdb copy is limited to in-frame clones, with some not included. The data hold roughly 26,000 clones, with around 90% observed a single time. The source was peripheral blood, collected before any cancer treatment. These receptors were taken from a female donor over 55 with stage II squamous cell lung carcinoma.

This CDR3 is CASMAEGETQYF. CDR3 nucleotides: TGCGCCAGCATGGCAGAGGGGGAGACCCAGTACTTC. This chain joins TRBV5-1 and TRBJ2-5, with D possibly being TRBD1 or TRBD2 (5 bases each). From germline, CDR1 is SGHRS and CDR2 YFSETQ. The CDR3 loop spans 12 amino acids. The V end was cut by 6 bases, the J end by 5 bases, with 11 bases between. Full variable domain (rest looked up from reference TRBV5-1 and TRBJ2-5): KAGVTQTPRYLIKTRGQQVTLSCSPISGHRSVSWYQQTPGQGLQFLFEYFSETQRNKGNFPGRFSGRQFSNSRSEMNVSTLELGDSALYLCASMAEGETQYFGPGTRLLVL.

J is TRBJ2-7 and V is TRBV18; TRBD2 matches at 10 bases. Germline-derived CDR1 and CDR2 are KGHSH and LQKENI. This CDR3 region has 15 residues. V lost 3 bases to trimming and J lost 3 bases; unmatched junction nucleotides: 5. CDR3 loop: CASSPGLAGDYEQYF. CDR3 bases: TGTGCCAGCTCACCGGGTCTAGCGGGAGACTACGAGCAGTACTTC.

The chain is built from TRBV19 and TRBJ2-7, with D perhaps matching TRBD1 (6 bases). V lost 2 bases, J lost 4 bases, and 12 bases lay in between. The CDR3 length is 14 residues. Germline assignment: CDR1 LNHDA and CDR2 SQIVND (reference sequence). The CDR3 nucleotides are TGTGCCAGTAGTATAAGCCAGGGGAGATACGAGCAGTACTTC. It yields the protein CASSISQGRYEQYF. Supplemented by reference TRBV19 and TRBJ2-7, the full variable domain reads DGGITQSPKYLFRKEGQNVTLSCEQNLNHDAMYWYRQDPGQGLRLIYYSQIVNDFQKGDIAEGYSVSREKKESFPLTVTSAQKNPTAFYLCASSISQGRYEQYFGPGTRLTVT.

The chain links TRBV7-9 to TRBJ2-7; TRBD1 or TRBD2 may be the D gene (5 bases each). The V gene's germline CDR1 is SEHNR and CDR2 FQNEAQ (reference sequence). CDR3 size: 14 residues. Trimming shortened V by 4 bases and J by 0 bases, and 10 bases separated the two germline ends. The CDR3 nucleotides are TGTGCCAGCAGCTCCTCCGGGGCCTCCTACGAGCAGTACTTC. Translated, it gives CASSSSGASYEQYF.

The chain uses TRBV6-5 and TRBJ2-6; D is unresolved. V gave up 2 bases and J gave up 4 bases, with 6 bases separating them. CDR1 MNHEY and CDR2 SVGAGI come from the germline V gene. The CDR3 extends over 14 amino acids. DNA for the CDR3: TGTGCCAGCAGTTACCGCCCCGGGGCCAACGTCCTGACTTTC. It codes for CASSYRPGANVLTF.

The chain joins TRBV5-1 to TRBJ1-2; 8 nucleotides align to TRBD1. The junction had 3 bases not matched to a gene; V was cut back by 4 bases and J by 4 bases. This CDR3 region has 13 residues. The germline V gene has CDR1 SGHRS and CDR2 YFSETQ. The CDR3 sequence: CASSQGAGYGYTF. DNA of the CDR3: TGCGCCAGCAGCCAGGGGGCGGGCTATGGCTACACCTTC.

The genes are TRBV6-6 and TRBJ1-5; D is undetermined. Trimming stripped 8 bases from V and 5 bases from J, with 13 bases between. This CDR3 is built from 13 residues. CDR1 is MNHNY, CDR2 SVGAGI, per germline (reference sequence). The CDR3 DNA sequence: TGTGCCAGCCGGGCCGCCTTCGATCAGCCCCAGCATTTT. This sequence encodes CASRAAFDQPQHF.

CDR3 sequence (DNA): TGTGCCAGCAGCTCTTCTCGATCGGTTACCTACAATGAGCAGTTCTTC. The encoded protein is CASSSSRSVTYNEQFF. The chain combines TRBV11-2 with TRBJ2-1; D not certain. In germline, CDR1 is SGHAT, CDR2 FQNNGV. Trimming pared 4 bases from V and 2 bases from J, leaving 15 bases between. This CDR3 contains 16 residues.

This clone was observed once. The V gene is TRBV6-5, the J gene TRBJ1-2; the D gene is possibly TRBD1 (5 bases). This CDR3 spans 15 amino acids. Trimming cost V 0 bases and J 4 bases, with 12 bases left between them. Germline lookup yields CDR1 MNHEY and CDR2 SVGAGI. The CDR3 here is CASSYSRDGGYGYTF. In nucleotides, the CDR3 is TGTGCCAGCAGTTACTCCCGGGACGGGGGCTATGGCTACACCTTC.

This clone was seen a single time. The V call is TRBV5-3, the J call TRBJ1-1; TRBD1 might be the D (6 bases). TRBV5-3 belongs to the ORF category, with a function that is uncertain. The CDR3 covers 14 residues. Trimming pared 4 bases from V and 0 bases from J, leaving 10 bases between. This chain's CDR3 is CARSPTGLNTEAFF. The CDR3 DNA reads TGTGCCAGAAGCCCCACAGGGTTGAACACTGAAGCTTTCTTT.

This clone came up a few times. The chain is built from TRBV19 and TRBJ1-2; unclear D gene. The CDR3 is 13 residues long. V lost 7 bases and J lost 4, with 13 bases in between. Germline V gives CDR1 LNHDA, CDR2 SQIVND (reference sequence). The CDR3 here is CASKEEWGYGYTF. The CDR3 nucleotides read TGTGCCAGTAAAGAGGAGTGGGGCTATGGCTACACCTTC.

The rearrangement links TRBV6-6 to TRBJ1-6, with D tentatively TRBD1 (6 bases). The CDR3 consists of 13 residues. Germline-derived CDR1 and CDR2 are MNHNY and SVGAGI (reference sequence). Between the trimmed V and J ends, which lost 2 bases and 9 bases, there was a span of 8 bases. CDR3 protein: CASSYVGGSPLHF. The DNA for the CDR3 is TGTGCCAGCAGTTACGTAGGGGGTTCACCCCTCCACTTT.

The chain links TRBV2 to TRBJ1-4; D not certain. Trimming removed 2 bases from V and 8 bases from J, with 12 bases in between. The germline gives CDR1 SNHLY, CDR2 FYNNEI. This CDR3 contains 14 residues. CDR3 in amino acids: CASSEILLREKLFF. The CDR3 nucleotides read TGTGCCAGCAGTGAAATCCTCCTGAGGGAAAAACTGTTTTTT.

The CDR3 DNA follows: TGTGCCAGCAGTTCAGACAGTCACACTGAAGCTTTCTTT. Translating it yields CASSSDSHTEAFF. This chain connects TRBV27 to TRBJ1-1; the D gene is possibly TRBD1 (5 bases). The CDR3 consists of 13 residues. Per germline, CDR1 MNHEY and CDR2 SMNVEV (reference sequence). Trimming stripped 4 bases from V and 3 bases from J, with 9 bases between.

The chain joins TRBV4-3 to TRBJ2-5, with TRBD2 identical over 13 bases. V lost 5 bases and J lost 1; bases outside the gene matches: 7. This CDR3 spans 17 amino acids. Germline CDR1 reads LGHNA; CDR2 reads YSLEER. DNA of the CDR3: TGCGCCAGCAGCAGGGGACTAGCGGGGCCTGGCCAAGAGACCCAGTACTTC. This gives the protein CASSRGLAGPGQETQYF.

The chain has TRBV5-1 and TRBJ2-1; weak D call: TRBD2 (6 bases). The V end lost 3 bases, the J end lost 7 bases, and 14 bases lay between the germline ends. The CDR3 is made up of 14 amino acids. Germline V gene sequence: CDR1 SGHRS, CDR2 YFSETQ. The CDR3 DNA reads TGCGCCAGCAGCTGGAATCCCGCGGGGAATGAGCAGTTCTTC. This gives the protein CASSWNPAGNEQFF.

The CDR3 DNA reads as TGTGCCAGCAGTTACTCAGCAAGGGGCTACGAGCAGTACTTC. It specifies CASSYSARGYEQYF. The chain joins TRBV6-5 to TRBJ2-7; possibly TRBD1 for D (5 bases). V lost 0 bases to trimming and J lost 3 bases, with 9 bases between them. Germline loops: CDR1 MNHEY, CDR2 SVGAGI. This CDR3 is 14 amino acids long.

This chain joins TRBV7-9 and TRBJ1-1, with D possibly matching TRBD1 (5 bases). Germline CDR1 is SEHNR and CDR2 is FQNEAQ (reference sequence). V was pared by 3 bases and J by 2 bases, with 10 bases between. There are 14 residues in the CDR3. CDR3 DNA sequence: TGTGCCAGCAGCTTTATGGGGGACAACACTGAAGCTTTCTTT. Translation gives CASSFMGDNTEAFF.

This clone was recorded only once. This chain uses TRBV5-6 with TRBJ1-5; D may be TRBD1 (5 bases). Per the germline V gene, CDR1 is SGHDT and CDR2 is YYEEEE. V was shortened by 2 bases and J by 2 bases, with 14 bases between the two germline ends. There are 16 residues in the CDR3. The CDR3 is CASSLLGTEGNQPQHF. The CDR3 region has the DNA TGTGCCAGCAGCTTACTCGGGACGGAGGGCAATCAGCCCCAGCATTTT.

This chain joins TRBV15 and TRBJ2-5; D is possibly TRBD2 (6 bases). The CDR3 extends over 16 amino acids. The germline V gene encodes CDR1 LNHNV and CDR2 YYDKDF (reference sequence). The V gene lost 2 bases and the J gene lost 5 bases, with 18 bases spanning the gap. CDR3: CATSRSRDSGTETQYF. For the CDR3, the DNA is TGTGCCACCAGCAGAAGCCGGGACTCGGGCACGGAGACCCAGTACTTC.

The chain combines TRBV5-3 with TRBJ2-5; D is perhaps TRBD1 or TRBD2 (7 bases each). TRBV5-3 is given ORF status, its function remaining uncertain. V was pared by 3 bases and J by 1 base, with 13 bases between. This CDR3 is 15 amino acids long. The CDR3 loop is CARSSAGDSQETQYF. CDR3 nucleotide sequence: TGTGCCAGAAGCTCCGCGGGGGACAGCCAAGAGACCCAGTACTTC.